Each of the 3 T cell receptor beta chains below was sequenced from the same sample in a study of PD-1 blockade in classical Hodgkin lymphoma. Exposure to brentuximab vedotin varied, and each patient had relapsed following autologous stem cell transplantation. Clones were sequenced by immunoSEQ multiplex PCR, and TCRdb holds only the in-frame ones, with some missing. Among 25,000 to 30,000 clones listed, around four fifths were seen once. The input for sequencing was peripheral blood mononuclear cells (PBMCs), taken before the second cycle of nivolumab. Every receptor here comes from a human donor with classical Hodgkin lymphoma.

The rearrangement joins TRBV11-2 to TRBJ2-5, with D hard to call. The V and J ends lost 0 bases and 1 base respectively, with 12 bases between them. CDR3 size: 16 residues. Germline values: CDR1 SGHAT, CDR2 FQNNGV. The CDR3 coding sequence is TGTGCCAGCAGCTTAGATTCGGTGGTAGCCCAAGAGACCCAGTACTTC. This gives the protein CASSLDSVVAQETQYF. The full variable domain, its missing parts supplied by reference TRBV11-2 and TRBJ2-5, is EAGVAQSPRYKIIEKRQSVAFWCNPISGHATLYWYQQILGQGPKLLIQFQNNGVVDDSQLPKDRFSAERLKGVDSTLKIQPAKLEDSAVYLCASSLDSVVAQETQYFGPGTRLLVL.

The rearrangement links TRBV7-2 to TRBJ1-2; D is uncertain. Germline V gene lookup returns CDR1 SGHTA and CDR2 FQGNSA. V lost 0 bases and J lost 8, with 16 bases in between. CDR3 size: 15 residues. The CDR3 region is CASSLASGASEGYTF. CDR3 nucleotides: TGTGCCAGCAGCTTAGCGTCTGGCGCGAGTGAAGGCTACACCTTC.

This clone is a singleton in its sample. The CDR3 here is CAWDSSGRGGSFF. CDR3 sequence (DNA): TGTGCCTGGGATTCTTCGGGGCGCGGGGGTTCTTTCTTT. J is TRBJ1-1 and V is TRBV30, with TRBD1 as a possible D gene (5 bases). The CDR3 is 13 amino acids. The germline CDR1 and CDR2 sequences are GTSNPN and SVGIG (reference sequence). V shed 5 bases and J shed 12 bases, with 22 bases lying between them.